The next 28 T cell receptor beta chains were all read from a single sample in a study of cytomegalovirus exposure and HLA in healthy donors. 60 Vbeta and 13 Jbeta primers were used in PCR. Assay: immunoSEQ multiplex PCR; the TCRdb copy retains only in-frame clones and omits some. The sample includes roughly 150,000 clones, under 85% of them seen just once. Sequencing input: PBMCs. These receptors were obtained from a woman aged 18-29 years in good health and CMV-seropositive.

This clone has a handful of counts. The chain carries TRBV2 and TRBJ1-5; D is perhaps TRBD1 (5 bases). The V gene lost 0 bases and the J gene lost 3 bases, with 9 bases spanning the gap. CDR1 SNHLY and CDR2 FYNNEI come from the germline V gene. The CDR3 is made up of 15 amino acids. The DNA of the CDR3 is TGTGCCAGCAGTGAAGCTGCGGGGGTCAATCAGCCCCAGCATTTT. Encoded protein: CASSEAAGVNQPQHF.

The V gene is TRBV12-5, the J gene TRBJ1-5, with unresolved D. The germline V gene encodes CDR1 LGHNT and CDR2 FRNRAP. Trimming left V 3 bases short and J 5 bases short, with 8 bases between. The CDR3 is 13 amino acids. This CDR3 is CASGLLGDQPQHF. The CDR3 DNA sequence: TGTGCTAGTGGTTTACTGGGAGATCAGCCCCAGCATTTT.

This clone occurred once. The chain employs TRBV10-3 and TRBJ1-1; 9 bases match TRBD1. CDR1 is ENHRY, CDR2 SYGVKD, per germline. The CDR3 is made up of 15 amino acids. V lost 6 bases, J lost 6 bases, and 11 bases stayed unmatched. CDR3 DNA: TGTGCCATCAGATCGAAACAGGGGGCAGTTTCTGAAGCTTTCTTT. It yields the protein CAIRSKQGAVSEAFF.

This chain connects TRBV9 to TRBJ2-1; TRBD2 matches at 7 bases. V trimming: 0 bases; J trimming: 6 bases; junction bases outside the gene matches: 9. Looked up from germline, CDR1 is SGDLS and CDR2 is YYNGEE. The CDR3 sequence is 16 residues long. The chain's CDR3 is CASSVASRGGSNEQFF. The CDR3 DNA is TGTGCCAGCAGCGTAGCGTCTCGCGGGGGTAGCAATGAGCAGTTCTTC.

The V call is TRBV5-6, the J call TRBJ2-1, with 8 bases identical to TRBD2. V dropped 0 bases and J dropped 6; count of bases not matched to a gene: 5. This CDR3 comprises 15 residues. Germline assignment: CDR1 SGHDT and CDR2 YYEEEE. For the CDR3, the DNA is TGTGCCAGCAGCTTGGTTAGCGGGGTTTCCAATGAGCAGTTCTTC. Translating gives CASSLVSGVSNEQFF. Drawing the rest from reference TRBV5-6 and TRBJ2-1, the complete variable domain is DAGVTQSPTHLIKTRGQQVTLRCSPKSGHDTVSWYQQALGQGPQFIFQYYEEEERQRGNFPDRFSGHQFPNYSSELNVNALLLGDSALYLCASSLVSGVSNEQFFGPGTRLTVL.

This clone was seen a handful of times. This chain connects TRBV19 to TRBJ1-1; 8 positions match TRBD1. Trimming removed 1 base from V and 1 base from J; junction bases left unmatched: 5. Germline V gives CDR1 LNHDA, CDR2 SQIVND (reference sequence). The CDR3 is made up of 16 amino acids. CDR3 protein: CASSIGLDRGNTEAFF. In nucleotides, the CDR3 is TGTGCCAGTAGTATAGGCCTCGACAGGGGGAACACTGAAGCTTTCTTT.

The gene calls are TRBV7-6 and TRBJ1-2; 8 nucleotides line up with TRBD1. This CDR3 spans 15 amino acids. Unmatched junction bases numbered 8, after V lost 5 bases and J lost 3 bases. The V gene's germline CDR1 is SGHVS and CDR2 FNYEAQ. CDR3 amino acids: CASSLRTGLDYGYTF. The CDR3 DNA sequence: TGTGCCAGCAGCCTCCGGACAGGGTTAGACTATGGCTACACCTTC. Variable domain in full (rest from reference TRBV7-6 and TRBJ1-2): GAGVSQSPRYKVTKRGQDVALRCDPISGHVSLYWYRQALGQGPEFLTYFNYEAQQDKSGLPNDRFSAERPEGSISTLTIQRTEQRDSAMYRCASSLRTGLDYGYTFGSGTRLTVV.

The chain uses TRBV7-9 and TRBJ1-5, with D unclear. The CDR3 consists of 18 residues. The germline V gene encodes CDR1 SEHNR and CDR2 FQNEAQ (reference sequence). Trimming left V 2 bases short and J 0 bases short, with 17 bases between. The CDR3 DNA reads TGTGCCAGCAGCTTAAGTCGGGCAGGAGGATATAGCAATCAGCCCCAGCATTTT. Its translation: CASSLSRAGGYSNQPQHF. The full variable domain, in which reference TRBV7-9 and TRBJ1-5 provide the parts outside the CDR3, is DTGVSQNPRHKITKRGQNVTFRCDPISEHNRLYWYRQTLGQGPEFLTYFQNEAQLEKSRLLSDRFSAERPKGSFSTLEIQRTEQGDSAMYLCASSLSRAGGYSNQPQHFGDGTRLSIL.

V gene TRBV14 combines with J gene TRBJ1-6; TRBD1 is a possible D gene (6 bases). The CDR3 consists of 20 residues. Germline CDR1 reads SGHDN; CDR2 reads FVKESK. Trimming removed 5 bases from V and 0 bases from J, with 23 bases in between. The CDR3 DNA reads as TGTGCCAGCAGCAACCCACCGTGGGGAGGGGGGAGCTCCTATAATTCACCCCTCCACTTT. It yields the protein CASSNPPWGGGSSYNSPLHF.

The chain carries TRBV6-6 and TRBJ1-5, with a tentative D call TRBD1 (5 bases). Trimming removed 2 bases from V and 3 bases from J, with 11 bases in between. Germline assignment: CDR1 MNHNY and CDR2 SVGAGI (reference sequence). There are 15 residues in the CDR3. CDR3 protein: CASSYGGGNNQPQHF. For the CDR3, the DNA is TGTGCCAGCAGTTACGGGGGGGGGAACAATCAGCCCCAGCATTTT.

This clone showed up just a few times. This chain uses TRBV15 with TRBJ1-4; 7 bases line up with TRBD1. V lost 3 bases to trimming and J lost 4 bases; unmatched junction nucleotides: 8. Germline V lookup: CDR1 LNHNV, CDR2 YYDKDF (reference sequence). This CDR3 is built from 16 residues. The CDR3 reads CATSSQRQGINEKLFF. CDR3 DNA: TGTGCCACCAGCAGTCAGAGACAGGGCATTAATGAAAAACTGTTTTTT.

The chain uses TRBV4-3 and TRBJ2-2; possible D gene TRBD1, 5 bases. CDR1 and CDR2 from the germline V gene are LGHNA and YSLEER. V lost 0 bases to trimming and J lost 4 bases, with 12 bases between them. The CDR3 runs to 16 residues. Here the CDR3 reads CASSQDTFRGTGELFF. The CDR3 DNA reads as TGCGCCAGCAGCCAAGATACTTTTAGGGGCACCGGGGAGCTGTTTTTT.

The chain links TRBV4-2 to TRBJ1-5; 7 bases agree with TRBD1. The length of the CDR3 is 14 residues. J gave up 10 bases and V 4 bases, and 10 bases lay outside the gene matches. Germline V gives CDR1 LGHNA, CDR2 YNFKEQ. The DNA of the CDR3 is TGTGCCAGCAGCCTCGGACAGGTGGCAGAACCCCAGCATTTT. This sequence encodes CASSLGQVAEPQHF.

The chain is built from TRBV19 and TRBJ1-2; D uncertain. Germline CDR1 reads LNHDA; CDR2 reads SQIVND (reference sequence). Trimming removed 7 bases at V and 3 bases at J, with 9 bases between. CDR3 length: 12 residues. For the CDR3, the DNA is TGTGCCAGTATAAGCCAGGACTATGGCTACACCTTC. Amino acids: CASISQDYGYTF.

This rearrangement joins TRBV7-2 to TRBJ1-2, with 8 bases lining up with TRBD1. V shed 5 bases, J shed 3 bases, and the junction held 11 bases outside the gene matches. Germline-derived CDR1 and CDR2 are SGHTA and FQGNSA. The CDR3 extends over 16 amino acids. This CDR3 is CASSTRYRGSDYGYTF. CDR3 sequence (DNA): TGTGCCAGCAGCACAAGGTACAGGGGGTCAGACTATGGCTACACCTTC. Full variable domain (rest looked up from reference TRBV7-2 and TRBJ1-2): GAGVSQSPSNKVTEKGKDVELRCDPISGHTALYWYRQSLGQGLEFLIYFQGNSAPDKSGLPSDRFSAERTGGSVSTLTIQRTQQEDSAVYLCASSTRYRGSDYGYTFGSGTRLTVV.

On this clone itself: This sample also contains other DNA sequences that code for the same CDR3. This chain links TRBV4-1 with TRBJ1-2, with D possibly being TRBD1 (5 bases). The CDR3 runs 15 residues. Germline V gene sequence: CDR1 MGHRA, CDR2 YSYEKL. Trimming removed 1 base from V and 7 bases from J, with 16 bases in between. The CDR3 reads CASSQGRGREGGYTF. The CDR3 nucleotides read TGCGCCAGCAGCCAAGGGAGGGGAAGGGAGGGTGGCTACACCTTC.

The chain links TRBV9 to TRBJ2-1; a weak D match, TRBD2 (6 bases). CDR1 is SGDLS, CDR2 YYNGEE, per germline. The CDR3 has 13 amino acids. The germline V and J ends were trimmed by 4 bases and 8 bases, with 13 bases remaining between them. The CDR3 reads CASSPWGVDEQFF. The CDR3 DNA is TGTGCCAGCAGCCCCTGGGGGGTTGATGAGCAGTTCTTC. Filled out from reference TRBV9 and TRBJ2-1, the complete variable domain reads DSGVTQTPKHLITATGQRVTLRCSPRSGDLSVYWYQQSLDQGLQFLIQYYNGEERAKGNILERFSAQQFPDLHSELNLSSLELGDSALYFCASSPWGVDEQFFGPGTRLTVL.

V usage is TRBV5-5 and J usage is TRBJ1-6; TRBD1 might be the D (5 bases). V was clipped by 4 bases and J by 0 bases, with 11 bases between them. Germline V gene lookup returns CDR1 SGHKS and CDR2 YYEKEE (reference sequence). CDR3 size: 16 residues. The CDR3 is CASSPGVGSYNSPLHF. CDR3 in DNA: TGTGCCAGCAGCCCGGGGGTGGGCTCCTATAATTCACCCCTCCACTTT.

This clone was seen ten or more times. V gene TRBV7-9 combines with J gene TRBJ2-5, with 7 bases matching TRBD1. The CDR3 runs 15 residues. The J segment lost 5 bases and the V segment lost 1 base, leaving 7 bases of the junction unmatched. Germline V gene lookup returns CDR1 SEHNR and CDR2 FQNEAQ (reference sequence). The CDR3 bases are TGTGCCAGCAGCTTAGAAGGGGGCCCAAGGGAGACCCAGTACTTC. It encodes CASSLEGGPRETQYF.

This clone was seen only a few times. CDR3 sequence (DNA): TGCGCCAGCAGCGTAGCTGGCGGGGGCGACTTCGGGGAGCTGTTTTTT. It encodes CASSVAGGGDFGELFF. V gene TRBV5-1 combines with J gene TRBJ2-2; perhaps TRBD2 as D (7 bases). This CDR3 region has 16 residues. CDR1 and CDR2 (germline): SGHRS, YFSETQ. The germline V and J ends were trimmed by 4 bases and 7 bases, with 20 bases remaining between them.

CDR3 residues: CASSSDRAPYGYTF. As DNA, the CDR3 is TGCGCCAGCAGCTCAGACAGGGCACCCTATGGCTACACCTTC. J is TRBJ1-2 and V is TRBV4-1; TRBD1 matches at 7 bases. V lost 5 bases to trimming and J lost 4 bases; unmatched junction nucleotides: 7. The CDR3 sequence is 14 residues long. CDR1 is MGHRA, CDR2 YSYEKL, per germline.

The V call is TRBV14, the J call TRBJ2-3; D is unresolved. The CDR3 is 16 amino acids. V was trimmed by 0 bases and J by 2 bases, leaving 12 bases between them. Germline CDR1 reads SGHDN; CDR2 reads FVKESK. The CDR3 is CASSQDFTLFTDTQYF. DNA of the CDR3: TGTGCCAGCAGCCAAGATTTTACCCTATTCACAGATACGCAGTATTTT.

This clone was detected only once. The chain has TRBV9 and TRBJ2-7; no clear D gene. The V end was cut by 0 bases, the J end by 0 bases, with 13 bases between. This CDR3 is 16 amino acids long. CDR1 and CDR2 from the germline V gene are SGDLS and YYNGEE. CDR3 sequence reads: CASSVGSQANSYEQYF. CDR3 DNA: TGTGCCAGCAGCGTAGGATCGCAGGCTAACTCCTACGAGCAGTACTTC. The complete variable domain, with remaining parts taken from reference TRBV9 and TRBJ2-7, reads DSGVTQTPKHLITATGQRVTLRCSPRSGDLSVYWYQQSLDQGLQFLIQYYNGEERAKGNILERFSAQQFPDLHSELNLSSLELGDSALYFCASSVGSQANSYEQYFGPGTRLTVT.

This sequence joins TRBV7-3 and TRBJ2-2, with D possibly TRBD2 on 6 matching bases. V dropped 2 bases and J dropped 2 bases, with 9 bases sitting between them. Germline values: CDR1 SGHTA, CDR2 FQGTGA. The CDR3 is 15 residues long. The CDR3 reads CASSLQGGNTGELFF. In nucleotides, the CDR3 is TGTGCCAGCAGCTTACAGGGAGGAAACACCGGGGAGCTGTTTTTT. The variable domain in full, completed from reference TRBV7-3 and TRBJ2-2, reads GAGVSQTPSNKVTEKGKYVELRCDPISGHTALYWYRQSLGQGPEFLIYFQGTGAADDSGLPNDRFFAVRPEGSVSTLKIQRTERGDSAVYLCASSLQGGNTGELFFGEGSRLTVL.

The rearrangement links TRBV30 to TRBJ2-2; D uncertain. V lost 3 bases and J lost 6, with 11 bases in between. Per germline, CDR1 GTSNPN and CDR2 SVGIG (reference sequence). The CDR3 has 13 residues. CDR3 in DNA: TGTGCCTGGAGCCCCGCCCGGTCCGGGGAGCTGTTTTTT. Translation gives CAWSPARSGELFF.

The chain recombines TRBV9 with TRBJ1-2, with 7 bases lining up with TRBD1. CDR1 SGDLS and CDR2 YYNGEE come from the germline V gene. Trimming at V came to 4 bases and at J to 8 bases, leaving 14 bases not matched to a gene. The CDR3 extends over 15 amino acids. The CDR3 coding sequence is TGTGCCAGCAGCCCCGGGGGACAGACTCCTGAGGGCTACACCTTC. It is translated as CASSPGGQTPEGYTF. The entire variable domain, with the rest obtained from reference TRBV9 and TRBJ1-2, is as follows: DSGVTQTPKHLITATGQRVTLRCSPRSGDLSVYWYQQSLDQGLQFLIQYYNGEERAKGNILERFSAQQFPDLHSELNLSSLELGDSALYFCASSPGGQTPEGYTFGSGTRLTVV.

A few counts support this clone. The V gene is TRBV4-1, the J gene TRBJ1-4, with D maybe TRBD1 (5 bases). The CDR3 length is 15 residues. V lost 4 bases and J lost 8, with 17 bases in between. Germline CDR1 is MGHRA and CDR2 is YSYEKL. In nucleotides, the CDR3 is TGCGCCAGCAGCCTAAACGGGGGGGGTGACGAAAAACTGTTTTTT. This encodes CASSLNGGGDEKLFF.

The genes are TRBV4-1 and TRBJ1-1, with unresolved D. Trimming left V 5 bases short and J 1 base short, with 8 bases between. The germline V gene encodes CDR1 MGHRA and CDR2 YSYEKL. This CDR3 is 13 amino acids long. The CDR3 region has the DNA TGCGCCAGCAGCTACCCAGGGAACACTGAAGCTTTCTTT. It yields the protein CASSYPGNTEAFF.